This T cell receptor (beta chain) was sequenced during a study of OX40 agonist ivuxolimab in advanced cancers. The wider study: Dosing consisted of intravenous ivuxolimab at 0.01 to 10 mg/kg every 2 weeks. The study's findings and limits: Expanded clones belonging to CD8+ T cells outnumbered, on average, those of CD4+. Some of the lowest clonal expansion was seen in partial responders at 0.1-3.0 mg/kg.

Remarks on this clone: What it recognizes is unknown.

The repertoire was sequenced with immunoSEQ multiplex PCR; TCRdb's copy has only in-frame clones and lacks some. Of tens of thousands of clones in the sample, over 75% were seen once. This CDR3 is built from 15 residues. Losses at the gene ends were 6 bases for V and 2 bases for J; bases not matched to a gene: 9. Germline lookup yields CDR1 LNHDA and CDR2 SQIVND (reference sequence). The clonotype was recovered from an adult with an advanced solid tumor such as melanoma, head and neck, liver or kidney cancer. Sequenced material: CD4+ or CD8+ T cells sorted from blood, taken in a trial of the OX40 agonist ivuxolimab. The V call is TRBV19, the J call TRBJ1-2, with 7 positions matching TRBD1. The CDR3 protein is CASSHPRTGNYGYTF. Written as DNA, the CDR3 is TGTGCCAGTAGCCATCCCCGGACAGGAAACTATGGCTACACCTTC.